Below, 26 T cell receptor beta chains from the same sample are listed, as sequenced in a study of blood T cells in healthy people across ages. Next came a second PCR, run for about 7 to 12 cycles, which used a sample-barcoded 5' primer along with a J-beta primer mix. TCRdb reanalysed the 5' RACE reads using MiXCR and keeps one entry per CDR3 protein. Of roughly 860,000 distinct CDR3 sequences listed, around two thirds were seen once; the top ten hold about 30%. Sequencing input: blood. These receptors all stem from a man aged 25-45 years in good health.

This chain connects TRBV24-1 to TRBJ2-5; 9 nucleotides match TRBD1. This CDR3 has 17 amino acids. V lost 3 bases, J lost 1 base, and 8 bases stayed unmatched. Looked up from germline, CDR1 is KGHDR and CDR2 is SFDVKD. The CDR3 reads CATSDLGDRESQETQYF. For the CDR3, the DNA is TGTGCCACCAGTGATCTTGGGGACAGGGAATCCCAAGAGACCCAGTACTTC.

This rearrangement joins TRBV7-8 to TRBJ2-3; D gene unclear. V lost 3 bases, J lost 1 base, and 14 bases lay in between. This CDR3 region has 16 residues. The germline V gene encodes CDR1 SGHVS and CDR2 FQNEAQ. The CDR3 region has the DNA TGTGCCAGCAGCTTGTTGGCCTCTTCCCGCACAGATACGCAGTATTTT. Protein sequence: CASSLLASSRTDTQYF.

This chain connects TRBV7-2 to TRBJ2-1; 7 nucleotides match TRBD2. V lost 3 bases and J lost 14; bases outside the gene matches: 7. The CDR3 is made up of 12 amino acids. Germline loops: CDR1 SGHTA, CDR2 FQGNSA. CDR3 amino acids: CASSFHRSGEFF. CDR3 bases: TGTGCCAGCAGCTTTCACAGGAGCGGGGAGTTCTTC.

The chain recombines TRBV27 with TRBJ1-2, with TRBD1 matching 10 bases. CDR3 length: 15 amino acids. J was trimmed by 8 bases and V by 0 bases; bases with no gene match: 6. In germline, CDR1 is MNHEY, CDR2 SMNVEV (reference sequence). CDR3 nucleotides: TGTGCCAGCAGTTTATCATCCGGGACAGGGGCCGGCTACACCTTC. Translating gives CASSLSSGTGAGYTF.

The chain couples TRBV28 to TRBJ1-2, with D unclear. CDR1 MDHEN and CDR2 SYDVKM come from the germline V gene. This CDR3 has 12 residues. V dropped 2 bases and J dropped 6 bases, with 7 bases sitting between them. Written as DNA, the CDR3 is TGTGCCAGCAGTTTAGCGAGGAATGGCTACACCTTC. Amino acids: CASSLARNGYTF.

The chain recombines TRBV4-1 with TRBJ1-2, with D unclear. Germline CDR1 and CDR2: MGHRA and YSYEKL. V dropped 0 bases and J dropped 8 bases, with 19 bases sitting between them. The CDR3 has 16 amino acids. The CDR3 protein is CASSQDPDGPLWGYTF. CDR3 DNA sequence: TGCGCCAGCAGCCAAGACCCCGATGGTCCCCTATGGGGCTACACCTTC.

The chain employs TRBV7-2 and TRBJ2-7; TRBD1 matches at 9 bases. The ends lost 5 bases at V and 0 bases at J; junction bases unmatched: 5. CDR3 length: 15 residues. Germline-derived CDR1 and CDR2 are SGHTA and FQGNSA. CDR3: CASSPQTGGSYEQYF. The CDR3 coding sequence is TGTGCCAGCAGCCCCCAGACAGGGGGCTCCTACGAGCAGTACTTC.

The chain links TRBV7-2 to TRBJ1-5; D ambiguous. CDR3 length equals 15 residues. The germline CDR1 and CDR2 sequences are SGHTA and FQGNSA. Between the trimmed V and J ends, which lost 2 bases and 7 bases, there was a span of 15 bases. CDR3 sequence: CASSLRYLGSQPQHF. CDR3 DNA sequence: TGTGCCAGCAGCTTAAGGTATTTGGGGTCGCAGCCCCAGCATTTT.

This clonotype was found a few times. The rearrangement links TRBV20-1 to TRBJ2-1; 12 positions agree with TRBD2. The junction had 8 bases not matched to a gene; V was cut back by 6 bases and J by 2 bases. CDR3 length equals 16 residues. Germline CDR1 is DFQATT and CDR2 is SNEGSKA (reference sequence). CDR3 residues: CSARLAGEGPYNEQFF. The CDR3 DNA sequence: TGCAGTGCAAGACTAGCGGGGGAAGGACCCTACAATGAGCAGTTCTTC.

The chain uses TRBV6-2 or TRBV6-3 and TRBJ2-7; D remains ambiguous. Trimming stripped 6 bases from V and 0 bases from J, with 15 bases between. There are 15 residues in the CDR3. The germline V gene encodes CDR1 MNHEY and CDR2 SVGEGT. CDR3 sequence: CASRPGRLNSYEQYF. CDR3 DNA: TGTGCCAGCAGGCCAGGACGGCTTAACTCCTACGAGCAGTACTTC.

The chain joins TRBV7-2 to TRBJ2-6; possible D gene TRBD1, 5 bases. CDR3 length: 20 amino acids. V was trimmed by 2 bases and J by 3 bases, leaving 23 bases between them. Per the germline V gene, CDR1 is SGHTA and CDR2 is FQGNSA. The CDR3: CASSLQRARVKSLGANVLTF. CDR3 in DNA: TGTGCCAGCAGCTTACAACGGGCCAGGGTCAAATCGCTTGGGGCCAACGTCCTGACTTTC.

The chain recombines TRBV14 with TRBJ2-5; 8 nucleotides match TRBD2. The V gene's germline CDR1 is SGHDN and CDR2 FVKESK. J lost 11 bases, V lost 0 bases, and 8 bases had no gene match. The CDR3 has 14 residues. CDR3 in amino acids: CASSQDFTAGEQYF. The CDR3 DNA reads TGTGCCAGCAGCCAAGATTTTACAGCGGGAGAGCAGTACTTC. Combining the CDR3 with reference TRBV14 and TRBJ2-5 gives the whole variable domain EAGVTQFPSHSVIEKGQTVTLRCDPISGHDNLYWYRRVMGKEIKFLLHFVKESKQDESGMPNNRFLAERTGGTYSTLKVQPAELEDSGVYFCASSQDFTAGEQYFGPGTRLLVL.

The chain links TRBV6-6 to TRBJ2-7, with D perhaps given as TRBD1 or TRBD2 (5 bases each). Deletions cut 7 bases from V and 3 bases from J, with 16 bases between. CDR1 is MNHNY and CDR2 is SVGAGI in the germline V gene (reference sequence). The CDR3 contains 14 residues. The CDR3 sequence is CASTLSGGLYEQYF. CDR3 DNA: TGTGCCAGCACCCTATCTGGGGGTCTCTACGAGCAGTACTTC.

The V and J genes are TRBV6-2 or TRBV6-3 and TRBJ2-7; the match to TRBD2 covers 8 bases. CDR3 length: 14 residues. V lost 3 bases to trimming and J lost 4 bases; unmatched junction nucleotides: 5. CDR1 is MNHEY and CDR2 is SVGEGT in the germline V gene. CDR3 sequence reads: CASSYGLAEYEQYF. The CDR3 DNA reads TGTGCCAGCAGTTATGGACTAGCTGAGTACGAGCAGTACTTC.

This chain joins TRBV7-9 and TRBJ1-1; 12 nucleotides align to TRBD1. CDR1 is SEHNR and CDR2 is FQNEAQ in the germline V gene (reference sequence). The CDR3 has 17 residues. Trimming at V came to 5 bases and at J to 3 bases, leaving 10 bases not matched to a gene. Written as DNA, the CDR3 is TGTGCCAGCAGCCCCCTGGGACAGGGGGCTCGGGACACTGAAGCTTTCTTT. Amino acid sequence: CASSPLGQGARDTEAFF.

The J gene is TRBJ2-5, the V gene TRBV10-3, with 7 positions matching TRBD1. CDR1 and CDR2 (germline): ENHRY, SYGVKD. There are 17 residues in the CDR3. The trim removed 6 bases at V and 1 base at J, leaving 14 bases unmatched. For the CDR3, the DNA is TGTGCCATCAGCCCGGGCAGGGGGATGTCGGGCCAAGAGACCCAGTACTTC. The encoded protein is CAISPGRGMSGQETQYF.

V usage is TRBV29-1 and J usage is TRBJ2-6; 9 bases line up with TRBD1. CDR1 and CDR2 from the germline V gene are SQVTM and ANQGSEA. This CDR3 has 15 residues. Trimming took 4 bases from V and 2 from J; bases not matched to a gene: 3. CDR3 sequence: CSVADRGTGANVLTF. The CDR3 nucleotides are TGCAGCGTTGCCGACAGGGGGACTGGGGCCAACGTCCTGACTTTC.

In DNA, the CDR3 is TGCAGTGCTAGAGATCAGGAAGGCAGGAGGGGCGGGGAGACCCAGTACTTC. Translated, it gives CSARDQEGRRGGETQYF. The rearrangement joins TRBV20-1 to TRBJ2-5; tentative D call: TRBD2 (6 bases). The CDR3 length is 17 residues. CDR1 is DFQATT, CDR2 SNEGSKA, per germline (reference sequence). The V and J ends lost 0 bases and 5 bases respectively, with 22 bases between them.

The chain uses TRBV3-1 and TRBJ1-6; no clear D gene. This CDR3 is built from 15 residues. The germline V and J ends were trimmed by 2 bases and 7 bases, with 12 bases remaining between them. Germline CDR1 and CDR2: LGHDT and YNNKEL (reference sequence). In DNA form, the CDR3 reads TGTGCCAGCAGCCAAACAACAGACGCGAATTCACCCCTCCACTTT. Residues: CASSQTTDANSPLHF.

The rearrangement joins TRBV5-1 to TRBJ1-2, with D tentatively TRBD1 (5 bases). V lost 0 bases to trimming and J lost 1 base, with 7 bases between them. The germline gives CDR1 SGHRS, CDR2 YFSETQ. CDR3 length: 14 residues. The DNA for the CDR3 is TGCGCCAGCAGCTTGGACAGGAGTAACTATGGCTACACCTTC. Its protein product is CASSLDRSNYGYTF. Full variable domain (rest looked up from reference TRBV5-1 and TRBJ1-2): KAGVTQTPRYLIKTRGQQVTLSCSPISGHRSVSWYQQTPGQGLQFLFEYFSETQRNKGNFPGRFSGRQFSNSRSEMNVSTLELGDSALYLCASSLDRSNYGYTFGSGTRLTVV.

V gene TRBV25-1 combines with J gene TRBJ2-1; weak D call: TRBD1 (7 bases). This CDR3 has 21 residues. Germline CDR1 and CDR2: MGHDK and SYGVNS. V dropped 1 base and J dropped 0 bases, with 25 bases sitting between them. In DNA form, the CDR3 reads TGTGCCAGCAGTGAATCTTCGTGGAGGGGGCGATTTGGGAGCTCCTACAATGAGCAGTTCTTC. Translating gives CASSESSWRGRFGSSYNEQFF.

V is TRBV7-3 and J is TRBJ2-1, with D uncertain. The assigned J gene may be wrong: the sequence end matches TRBJ2-7 better. The CDR3 extends over 15 amino acids. Per the germline V gene, CDR1 is SGHTA and CDR2 is FQGTGA. For the CDR3, the DNA is TGTGCCAGCAGCTGGGCCGTCAGCTCCTACAATGAGCAGTACTTC. Its translation is CASSWAVSSYNEQYF.

The chain carries TRBV2 and TRBJ2-1; TRBD1 matches at 8 bases. The CDR3 extends over 15 amino acids. J was trimmed by 6 bases and V by 4 bases; bases with no gene match: 8. Germline V lookup: CDR1 SNHLY, CDR2 FYNNEI. CDR3 nucleotide sequence: TGTGCCAGCAGTGGAGGACAGGGAGTTGGCAATGAGCAGTTCTTC. It translates to CASSGGQGVGNEQFF.

This clonotype was detected once. The genes are TRBV4-2 and TRBJ2-1; D unclear. Trimming removed 3 bases at V and 9 bases at J, with 9 bases between. This CDR3 has 12 amino acids. Germline V gene sequence: CDR1 LGHNA, CDR2 YNFKEQ. The CDR3 DNA follows: TGTGCCAGCAGCCAGTCCCGCGGTGAGCAGTTCTTC. It specifies CASSQSRGEQFF.

Written as DNA, the CDR3 is TGCAGTGTTTCGACAGGGCCAAACTCACCCCTCCACTTT. Its protein product is CSVSTGPNSPLHF. The chain joins TRBV20-1 to TRBJ1-6; the match to TRBD1 covers 7 bases. The J segment lost 10 bases and the V segment lost 7 bases, leaving 10 bases of the junction unmatched. Germline CDR1 is DFQATT and CDR2 is SNEGSKA (reference sequence). CDR3 length: 13 amino acids.

This chain connects TRBV7-8 to TRBJ1-1; tentative D call: TRBD1 (5 bases). Germline values: CDR1 SGHVS, CDR2 FQNEAQ. With 0 bases removed from V and 4 bases from J, the gap between germline ends came to 12 bases. The CDR3 is 15 amino acids. The CDR3 DNA reads as TGTGCCAGCAGCTTAGCCAGTGTGAGGGGCACTGAAGCTTTCTTT. Translated: CASSLASVRGTEAFF.